This TCR beta chain was sequenced during a study of control samples from healthy donors and cancer patients (TCRdb year 2020). Libraries were made using the immunoSEQ multiplex PCR assay. Entries here come from immuneACCESS through TCRdb and include only in-frame sequences with V and J called. Some clones fail to appear in such tables; in the studies checked, an unresolved V gene covers under half of the shortfall, and the cause of the remainder is unknown. The sample data list around 97,000 clones, and approximately 90% of these were observed just once. The top ten clonotypes cover roughly 19% of the sample. Comment on this clone: No antigen is known for it. Qualities for individual bases were not recorded, and no much larger clone is one base off.

The germline V gene (reference sequence) yields MNHEY for CDR1 and SMNVEV for CDR2. V is shortened by 2 bases, J by 1 base, and the region joining them spans 17 bases. CDR3 length: 18 amino acids, cysteine to phenylalanine. The DNA shown is the 54-base CDR3, in frame from base 1. This receptor was taken from a man aged 55 to 69 with lung cancer. The rearranged segments are TRBV27 and TRBJ2-2; TRBD1 could be the D gene, as 6 bases match. The sequenced sample was PBMCs. The DNA reads TGTGCCAGCAGTTTACCCCCCCTTAAGGGGGTGAACACCGGGGAGCTGTTTTTT. Its product reads: CASSLPPLKGVNTGELFF.